This record looks at one TCR beta chain sequence and its context. Antigen: not known. Per germline, CDR1 MNHEY and CDR2 SVGAGI. The CDR3 runs to 13 residues. Trimming took 0 bases from V and 5 from J, leaving 8 bases between them. Clones were sequenced by immunoSEQ multiplex PCR, and TCRdb holds only the in-frame ones, with some missing. This table holds under 30,000 clones, approximately 90% found once. These data belong to a study of lymphopenia after photon versus proton radiotherapy. Findings and caveats of the study: Authors raise, but do not show, better survival with proton therapy. After the lymphocyte nadir, photon-treated repertoires showed oligoclonal expansion, especially of CD8+ Temra cells. Larger post-nadir TCR diversity loss correlated inversely with survival in deceased patients. Relative stability marked proton patients; photon patients lost diversity and naive cells.

The V gene is TRBV6-5, the J gene TRBJ2-7; D unclear. The sequence was obtained from a man over 45 with gastric cancer. The material sequenced was peripheral blood, taken from a patient treated with photon-based radiotherapy. The CDR3 sequence is CASSYSRTHEQYV. In nucleotides, the CDR3 is TGTGCCAGCAGTTACTCGAGAACCCACGAGCAGTACGTC.